One and the same sample provided the 22 T cell receptor beta chains below, sequenced in a study of regulatory T cells. Study results and limitations: Hydrophobic residues at CDR3 positions 6 and 7 were enriched in conventional CD4+ T cells of CD3G-deficient patients.

The primer mix had 52 TRBV and 13 TRBJ primers. Assay used: immunoSEQ multiplex PCR; TCRdb lists only in-frame clones, some missing. The table lists about 23,000 clones, 88% of them singletons. Their recognized antigens are unknown. Sequencing was carried out using conventional CD4+ T cells sorted from blood. Receptor source: a child younger than 18 with CD3G deficiency.

This clone has only a few counts. The chain joins TRBV5-1 to TRBJ2-3; the D is unclear. The germline V gene has CDR1 SGHRS and CDR2 YFSETQ. V lost 0 bases and J 3 bases, leaving 11 bases between the germline ends. The CDR3 is made up of 15 amino acids. The CDR3 spells CASSLAFPRTDTQYF. The CDR3 DNA follows: TGCGCCAGCAGCTTGGCGTTCCCCAGAACAGATACGCAGTATTTT.

The chain links TRBV28 to TRBJ2-7, with TRBD1 matching over 8 bases. The CDR3 has 14 amino acids. V lost 6 bases and J lost 6; bases outside the gene matches: 10. Germline CDR1 reads MDHEN; CDR2 reads SYDVKM. CDR3 coding DNA: TGTGCCAGCAGCCCCGGACAGGGATTGGGCGAGCAGTACTTC. The encoded protein is CASSPGQGLGEQYF.

CDR3 protein: CASSPRPEATQYF. DNA for the CDR3: TGTGCCAGCAGCCCCAGACCCGAGGCGACGCAGTATTTT. The V gene is TRBV7-2, the J gene TRBJ2-3; D is uncertain. Germline assignment: CDR1 SGHTA and CDR2 FQGNSA. The CDR3 spans 13 residues. The V end was cut by 5 bases, the J end by 9 bases, with 15 bases between.

This rearrangement joins TRBV5-1 to TRBJ2-2; possible D gene TRBD1, 5 bases. The germline gives CDR1 SGHRS, CDR2 YFSETQ. V gave up 6 bases and J gave up 4 bases, with 13 bases separating them. CDR3 size: 14 residues. CDR3 loop: CASKFEGVTGELFF. The CDR3 nucleotides read TGCGCCAGCAAATTCGAAGGGGTCACCGGGGAGCTGTTTTTT.

The chain is built from TRBV28 and TRBJ2-4; tentative D call: TRBD2 (6 bases). The CDR3 length is 18 residues. V dropped 4 bases and J dropped 3 bases, with 22 bases sitting between them. Germline V gene lookup returns CDR1 MDHEN and CDR2 SYDVKM. The CDR3 spells CASSSAAGWGSGKNIQYF. The CDR3 region has the DNA TGTGCCAGCAGTTCCGCCGCGGGGTGGGGTAGTGGCAAAAACATTCAGTACTTC.

This chain uses TRBV28 with TRBJ2-3, with D unresolved. The CDR3 spans 14 residues. Germline V gene sequence: CDR1 MDHEN, CDR2 SYDVKM. Trimming took 3 bases from V and 7 from J, leaving 14 bases between them. The CDR3 DNA sequence: TGTGCCAGCAGTTTCAAGGGCAGAAGATATACGCAGTATTTT. Amino acid sequence: CASSFKGRRYTQYF.

CDR3 sequence: CASSLGIAGNEQFF. DNA of the CDR3: TGTGCCAGCTCACTAGGAATAGCGGGCAATGAGCAGTTCTTC. The chain uses TRBV18 and TRBJ2-1; TRBD2 agrees at 7 bases. Trimming cost V 4 bases and J 6 bases; bases outside gene matches: 6. Germline V gene data show CDR1 as KGHSH and CDR2 as LQKENI. This CDR3 contains 14 residues.

The J gene is TRBJ1-2, the V gene TRBV20-1; D gene uncertain. Trimming took off 2 bases at V and 1 base at J, with 2 bases between the two ends. The germline CDR1 and CDR2 sequences are DFQATT and SNEGSKA (reference sequence). CDR3 size: 11 residues. The CDR3 is CSARINYGYTF. The CDR3 DNA is TGCAGTGCTAGAATTAACTATGGCTACACCTTC.

V is TRBV28 and J is TRBJ1-5; D remains ambiguous. Germline CDR1 reads MDHEN; CDR2 reads SYDVKM. This CDR3 contains 15 residues. Trimming pared 5 bases from V and 7 bases from J, leaving 18 bases between. The CDR3 region has the DNA TGTGCCAGCAGTCCCCAGGCGTTTAGAGGGCAGCCCCAGCATTTT. Translated: CASSPQAFRGQPQHF.

V usage is TRBV6-1 and J usage is TRBJ2-6, with unresolved D. Trimming stripped 6 bases from V and 0 bases from J, with 6 bases between. The CDR3 length is 14 residues. The germline V gene has CDR1 MNHNS and CDR2 SASEGT. Here the CDR3 reads CASRRHSGANVLTF. CDR3 coding DNA: TGTGCCAGCAGGCGCCACTCTGGGGCCAACGTCCTGACTTTC.

The rearrangement joins TRBV6-6 to TRBJ2-1; D possibly uses TRBD1 or TRBD2 (5 bases each). V shed 8 bases and J shed 8 bases, with 16 bases lying between them. This CDR3 is built from 13 residues. Germline assignment: CDR1 MNHNY and CDR2 SVGAGI (reference sequence). CDR3 sequence (DNA): TGTGCCAGCGTTGGGACCCCAAGGGATGAGCAGTTCTTC. Translating it yields CASVGTPRDEQFF.

The rearrangement links TRBV27 to TRBJ2-2, with 7 bases that match TRBD2. The CDR3 is 15 amino acids. The V and J ends lost 6 bases and 2 bases, in that order; junction bases with no gene match: 6. The germline gives CDR1 MNHEY, CDR2 SMNVEV (reference sequence). CDR3 in amino acids: CASRWGRDNTGELFF. CDR3 nucleotides: TGTGCCAGCAGGTGGGGGAGGGACAACACCGGGGAGCTGTTTTTT.

This sequence joins TRBV6-1 and TRBJ2-7; D possibly uses TRBD1 or TRBD2 (7 bases each). Germline V lookup: CDR1 MNHNS, CDR2 SASEGT. V dropped 3 bases and J dropped 6 bases, with 18 bases sitting between them. The CDR3 runs to 15 residues. The CDR3 is CASSEGGGQSREQYF. The CDR3 DNA follows: TGTGCCAGCAGTGAGGGGGGGGGACAGTCGCGCGAGCAGTACTTC.

Remarks on this clone: The same CDR3 can be traced to other DNA sequences in this sample. V gene TRBV5-1 combines with J gene TRBJ2-7; D unclear. Germline V lookup: CDR1 SGHRS, CDR2 YFSETQ. V was pared by 0 bases and J by 3 bases, with 7 bases between. The CDR3 totals 13 residues. The CDR3 protein is CASSLDTDYEQYF. As DNA, the CDR3 is TGCGCCAGCAGCTTGGACACCGACTACGAGCAGTACTTC.

The chain combines TRBV6-1 with TRBJ2-2, with TRBD2 matching 9 bases. CDR3 length equals 15 residues. J gave up 7 bases and V 7 bases, and 10 bases lay outside the gene matches. Germline CDR1 is MNHNS and CDR2 is SASEGT. The CDR3 region is CASTGIAGAVGELFF. CDR3 nucleotides: TGTGCCAGCACCGGCATAGCGGGAGCGGTCGGGGAGCTGTTTTTT.

This chain links TRBV20-1 with TRBJ2-1; 11 bases are shared with TRBD2. Germline lookup yields CDR1 DFQATT and CDR2 SNEGSKA (reference sequence). The CDR3 is made up of 11 amino acids. Germline trimming cut 7 bases from V and 10 bases from J; bases unmatched to any gene: 3. The CDR3 here is CSVASGREQFF. CDR3 sequence (DNA): TGCAGTGTGGCTAGCGGGAGGGAGCAGTTCTTC.

J is TRBJ2-5 and V is TRBV6-6; the D gene could be TRBD1 or TRBD2 (5 bases each). This CDR3 has 15 residues. Trimming left V 6 bases short and J 2 bases short, with 16 bases between. CDR1 is MNHNY, CDR2 SVGAGI, per germline (reference sequence). The CDR3 DNA reads TGTGCCAGCAGCTCCCCGGGACCCCGACAAGAGACCCAGTACTTC. This encodes CASSSPGPRQETQYF.

This clone was seen only once. The chain carries TRBV28 and TRBJ2-3; possible D gene TRBD2, 5 bases. The CDR3 is made up of 15 amino acids. The germline V gene has CDR1 MDHEN and CDR2 SYDVKM. Trimming cost V 5 bases and J 4 bases, with 16 bases left between them. The CDR3 reads CASSRAGEAADTQYF. The CDR3 bases are TGTGCCAGCAGTAGGGCTGGGGAAGCGGCAGATACGCAGTATTTT.

About this clone itself: The same CDR3 can be traced to other DNA sequences in this sample. The chain joins TRBV6-1 to TRBJ1-2; D gene ambiguous. The V end lost 3 bases, the J end lost 2 bases, and 10 bases lay between the germline ends. The CDR3 is 14 residues long. Germline CDR1 is MNHNS and CDR2 is SASEGT. DNA of the CDR3: TGTGCCAGCAGTGAGATAGCCGGGAACTATGGCTACACCTTC. Encoded protein: CASSEIAGNYGYTF.

The chain employs TRBV28 and TRBJ2-6, with 9 nucleotides matching TRBD1. CDR1 MDHEN and CDR2 SYDVKM come from the germline V gene. V trimming: 4 bases; J trimming: 0 bases; junction bases outside the gene matches: 7. This CDR3 is 18 amino acids long. CDR3 sequence (DNA): TGTGCCAGCAGTTCCCGGGACAGGGCACTCTCTGGGGCCAACGTCCTGACTTTC. It yields the protein CASSSRDRALSGANVLTF.

This sequence joins TRBV30 and TRBJ1-1, with D unclear. Trimming cost V 4 bases and J 4 bases, with 10 bases left between them. Germline CDR1 GTSNPN, CDR2 SVGIG (reference sequence). There are 12 residues in the CDR3. The CDR3, as DNA: TGTGCCTGGAAATACCCCGGCACTGAAGCTTTCTTT. It specifies CAWKYPGTEAFF.

The chain's CDR3 is CASSEYGGSETQYF. In DNA, the CDR3 is TGTGCCAGCAGTGAATATGGGGGCTCCGAGACCCAGTACTTC. V gene TRBV6-1 combines with J gene TRBJ2-5; perhaps TRBD1 as D (6 bases). Trimming removed 2 bases at V and 5 bases at J, with 12 bases between. CDR1 MNHNS and CDR2 SASEGT come from the germline V gene. The length of the CDR3 is 14 residues.